This TCR beta chain is from a study of regulatory T cells in long-lasting Graves disease. Time point given: persistent/refractory GD, antithyroid drugs over 5 years with positive TRAb. There was RNA extracted from PBMCs, and the TCR library was made from it. This clonotype was seen many times. This CDR3 contains 12 residues. Per germline, CDR1 GTSNPN and CDR2 SVGIG (reference sequence). The V gene lost 4 bases and the J gene lost 3 bases, with 9 bases spanning the gap. In building TCR beta libraries, iRepertoire HTBI primers were used together with Arm-PCR of CDR3 regions. TCRdb re-called the multiplex PCR reads with MiXCR, one entry per CDR3 protein. The table includes a few hundred thousand distinct CDR3 sequences, 23% detected once.

The receptor was isolated from a female donor with Graves disease. The sequences come from peripheral blood mononuclear cells (PBMCs), collected when the disease was refractory, from a patient treated with antithyroid drugs. The chain employs TRBV30 and TRBJ1-1; D perhaps matches TRBD1 (5 bases). CDR3 in amino acids: CAWNRGYTEAFF. In DNA, the CDR3 is TGTGCCTGGAATCGGGGGTACACTGAAGCTTTCTTT.